Listed below are T cell receptor beta chains from one sample, sequenced in a study of T cells in Graves' hyperthyroidism and ophthalmopathy. TCRdb independently ran MiXCR on the multiplex PCR reads; one entry per CDR3 protein. The sample records fewer than 110,000 distinct CDR3 sequences, approximately 15% being singletons. Material: blood. The receptor source for this set is a woman in her forties or fifties with Graves' hyperthyroidism. The CDR3 runs from the conserved cysteine through the conserved F or W. A D gene is named only where the DNA matches it firmly. Some rows have no size entry. The others give once, few or many, or a class for an expanded clone.

once	14	TRBV5-1	TRBJ2-3	.	CASSLKVLGNTQYF	TGTGCCAGCAGCTTGAAAGTGCTCGGGAATACGCAGTATTTT
many	14	TRBV6-1	TRBJ2-1	TRBD2	CASSPTSGFNEQFF	TGTGCCAGCAGTCCGACTAGCGGATTCAATGAGCAGTTCTTC
many	14	TRBV7-9	TRBJ2-7	.	CASSLGGVTYEQYF	TGTGCCAGCAGCTTAGGAGGGGTCACTTACGAGCAGTACTTC
many	16	TRBV28	TRBJ1-1	TRBD1	CASSPPDRPETTEAFF	TGTGCCAGCAGTCCCCCGGACAGGCCCGAAACCACTGAAGCTTTCTTT
many	12	TRBV14	TRBJ2-5	.	CASSQAMGNQYF	TGTGCCAGCAGCCAAGCCATGGGAAATCAGTACTTC
many	16	TRBV6-5	TRBJ2-7	.	CASSYGGAGLGYEQYF	TGTGCCAGCAGTTACGGGGGTGCGGGCTTGGGCTACGAGCAGTACTTC
.	15	TRBV12-3/TRBV12-4	TRBJ2-2	.	CASRRGTVNTGELFF	TGTGCCAGCAGGCGCGGGACGGTGAACACCGGGGAGCTGTTTTTT
many	13	TRBV6-1	TRBJ2-3	.	CASSEPGIRTQYF	TGTGCCAGCAGCGAGCCCGGAATTCGTACGCAGTATTTT
many	16	TRBV7-8	TRBJ1-2	TRBD1	CASSLGRQGSSYGYTF	TGTGCCAGCAGCTTAGGAAGACAGGGGAGTAGCTATGGCTACACCTTC
.	14	TRBV30	TRBJ1-1	.	CAWSVLRENTEAFF	TGTGCCTGGAGTGTACTGCGGGAGAACACTGAAGCTTTCTTT
many	13	TRBV12-3/TRBV12-4	TRBJ2-5	.	CASSLGIQETQYF	TGTGCCAGCAGTTTAGGCATCCAAGAGACCCAGTACTTC
.	20	TRBV28	TRBJ2-3	TRBD1	CASSHTRGSGTGGAVATQYF	TGTGCCAGCAGTCACACCAGGGGATCCGGGACAGGGGGGGCGGTCGCGACGCAGTATTTT
few	14	TRBV7-9	TRBJ1-1	.	CASSYTGLNTEAFF	TGTGCCAGCAGTTACACAGGGCTGAACACTGAAGCTTTCTTT
many	15	TRBV14	TRBJ1-1	.	CASSQDRTGNTEAFF	TGTGCCAGCAGCCAAGATCGGACGGGGAACACTGAAGCTTTCTTT
many	13	TRBV4-1	TRBJ2-1	.	CASSHSRRNEQFF	TGCGCCAGCAGCCATAGTAGGCGGAATGAGCAGTTCTTC
many	14	TRBV7-8	TRBJ2-2	.	CASSPRRESGELFF	TGTGCCAGCAGCCCCCGGCGGGAATCCGGGGAGCTGTTTTTT
many	16	TRBV29-1	TRBJ2-1	.	CSVTQTYSSPYNEQFF	TGCAGCGTTACCCAAACTTACTCCTCCCCTTACAATGAGCAGTTCTTC
many	17	TRBV27	TRBJ1-1	TRBD1	CASSLTGQGAIGTEAFF	TGTGCCAGCAGTTTGACAGGACAGGGGGCTATTGGCACTGAAGCTTTCTTT
many	15	TRBV6-1	TRBJ1-1	.	CASSARDGGATEAFF	TGTGCCAGCAGTGCCCGGGATGGGGGGGCCACTGAAGCTTTCTTT
few	13	TRBV20-1	TRBJ2-5	TRBD1	CSALTGGQETQYF	TGCAGTGCCTTAACAGGGGGTCAAGAGACCCAGTACTTC
many	14	TRBV28	TRBJ2-5	TRBD1	CASSPTGGRETQYF	TGTGCCAGCAGTCCAACAGGGGGCAGGGAGACCCAGTACTTC